This TCR beta chain is from a study of HIV-infected patients and healthy controls. Study outcomes and limitations: During therapy, HIV-associated CDR3s fell significantly in frequency, while CMV-associated CDR3s did not change significantly. Compared with healthy controls, HIV-infected patients showed less CDR3 sharing between individuals. Study cohorts differed slightly in age and sex, but this did not explain diversity differences.

CDR1 and CDR2 from the germline V gene are SGHNT and YYREEE (reference sequence). The V gene lost 4 bases and the J gene lost 3 bases, with 13 bases spanning the gap. The CDR3 extends over 15 amino acids. Around 500 ng RNA was reverse transcribed with alpha and beta constant-region primers. Separate chain-specific third strand synthesis with multiplexing indices produced the alpha and beta libraries. TCRdb redid the calling of the 5' RACE reads with MiXCR, one entry per CDR3 protein. In the table there are thousands of distinct CDR3 sequences, 8% of which are singletons. No cell fractionation was done, so the repertoire covers all unsorted peripheral blood T cells. The table lists this clonotype with many counts. The antigen remains unidentified.

The sequence was collected from an adult with HIV infection. The donor label of this sample is uncertain. The chain is built from TRBV5-4 and TRBJ1-4, with D tentatively TRBD1 (5 bases). This material consisted of blood, taken before antiretroviral therapy. The CDR3 DNA reads as TGTGCCAGCAGCCCTGCGAAGGGGCCTAATGAAAAACTGTTTTTT. It is translated as CASSPAKGPNEKLFF.